This is a list of T cell receptor beta chains from one sample in a study of T cell responses to AZD1222 COVID-19 vaccine. TCRdb's table, derived via immunoSEQ multiplex PCR, lists solely in-frame clones and lacks some. This table holds 150,000 or so clones, just over 85% found once. Source: peripheral blood, taken on day 0 of AZD1222 vaccination. The source of these receptors is an adult in good health. Both conserved end residues are part of each CDR3. The order of the fields is J gene, D gene, clone size, V gene, CDR3 protein, CDR3 DNA. A D gene is named only where the DNA matches it firmly. Clone size is given for some rows only: seen once, a few or many times, or a class if the clone is expanded.

j_call: TRBJ1-1; d_call: .; clone_size: .; v_call: TRBV28; cdr3_aa: CASSSPSGENTEAFF; cdr3_nt: TGTGCCAGCAGCTCCCCTTCGGGAGAGAACACTGAAGCTTTCTTT
j_call: TRBJ1-4; d_call: .; clone_size: .; v_call: TRBV6-5; cdr3_aa: CASSYSLGASEKLFF; cdr3_nt: TGTGCCAGCAGTTACTCATTAGGGGCGAGTGAAAAACTGTTTTTT
j_call: TRBJ1-1; d_call: .; clone_size: .; v_call: TRBV29-1; cdr3_aa: CSVNFGGPEAFF; cdr3_nt: TGCAGCGTTAATTTTGGGGGTCCGGAAGCTTTCTTT
j_call: TRBJ2-7; d_call: TRBD1; clone_size: .; v_call: TRBV24-1; cdr3_aa: CATSDAGTVGSYEQYF; cdr3_nt: TGTGCCACCAGTGATGCCGGGACAGTAGGCTCCTACGAGCAGTACTTC
j_call: TRBJ1-1; d_call: .; clone_size: .; v_call: TRBV6-5; cdr3_aa: CASSYSFLPMNTEAFF; cdr3_nt: TGTGCCAGCAGTTACTCTTTTCTACCGATGAACACTGAAGCTTTCTTT
j_call: TRBJ1-1; d_call: .; clone_size: .; v_call: TRBV27; cdr3_aa: CASSNRMNTEAFF; cdr3_nt: TGTGCCAGCTCCAACAGGATGAACACTGAAGCTTTCTTT
j_call: TRBJ1-4; d_call: .; clone_size: .; v_call: TRBV7-9; cdr3_aa: CASSPLDSINEKLFF; cdr3_nt: TGTGCCAGCAGCCCTCTGGACAGTATTAATGAAAAACTGTTTTTT
j_call: TRBJ2-3; d_call: .; clone_size: .; v_call: TRBV5-4; cdr3_aa: CASSLDPGTDTQYF; cdr3_nt: TGTGCCAGCAGCTTGGATCCGGGGACAGATACGCAGTATTTT
j_call: TRBJ1-2; d_call: .; clone_size: .; v_call: TRBV19; cdr3_aa: CASTRRLNYGYTF; cdr3_nt: TGTGCCAGTACGAGACGGCTGAACTATGGCTACACCTTC
j_call: TRBJ2-1; d_call: .; clone_size: .; v_call: TRBV5-1; cdr3_aa: CASSPPRGEQFF; cdr3_nt: TGCGCCAGCAGCCCCCCCCGGGGGGAGCAGTTCTTC
j_call: TRBJ1-1; d_call: .; clone_size: .; v_call: TRBV10-3; cdr3_aa: CAISESTETEAFF; cdr3_nt: TGTGCCATCAGTGAGTCCACGGAAACCGAAGCTTTCTTT
j_call: TRBJ1-2; d_call: TRBD1; clone_size: .; v_call: TRBV15; cdr3_aa: CATSDRANYGYTF; cdr3_nt: TGTGCCACCAGCGACAGGGCTAACTATGGCTACACCTTC
j_call: TRBJ1-1; d_call: .; clone_size: .; v_call: TRBV7-8; cdr3_aa: CASSSLLNTEAFF; cdr3_nt: TGTGCCAGCAGCTCCCTCTTGAACACTGAAGCTTTCTTT
j_call: TRBJ2-6; d_call: .; clone_size: .; v_call: TRBV5-1; cdr3_aa: CASSFRQVMAGANVLTF; cdr3_nt: TGCGCCAGCAGTTTCAGACAGGTTATGGCTGGGGCCAACGTCCTGACTTTC
j_call: TRBJ1-6; d_call: .; clone_size: many; v_call: TRBV2; cdr3_aa: CASSVERGRDSPLHF; cdr3_nt: TGTGCCAGCAGTGTCGAAAGGGGAAGGGATTCACCCCTCCACTTT
j_call: TRBJ2-3; d_call: .; clone_size: once; v_call: TRBV11-3; cdr3_aa: CASSLGPHGDTQYF; cdr3_nt: TGTGCCAGCAGCTTGGGACCCCATGGAGATACGCAGTATTTT
j_call: TRBJ1-3; d_call: .; clone_size: once; v_call: TRBV28; cdr3_aa: CASRILREAPPGNTIYF; cdr3_nt: TGTGCCAGCAGAATTCTCAGGGAGGCCCCACCTGGAAACACCATATATTTT
j_call: TRBJ1-1; d_call: TRBD1; clone_size: .; v_call: TRBV4-1; cdr3_aa: CASSQGTGQNTEAFF; cdr3_nt: TGCGCCAGCAGCCAAGGGACAGGGCAGAACACTGAAGCTTTCTTT
j_call: TRBJ1-1; d_call: .; clone_size: .; v_call: TRBV29-1; cdr3_aa: CSVARQVTNTEAFF; cdr3_nt: TGCAGCGTTGCAAGACAGGTTACGAACACTGAAGCTTTCTTT
j_call: TRBJ1-1; d_call: .; clone_size: .; v_call: TRBV3-1/TRBV3-2; cdr3_aa: CASSQGEYTEAFF; cdr3_nt: TGTGCCAGCAGCCAAGGGGAATACACTGAAGCTTTCTTT
j_call: TRBJ1-3; d_call: .; clone_size: .; v_call: TRBV9; cdr3_aa: CASSPRDTGNTIYF; cdr3_nt: TGTGCCAGCAGCCCCCGGGACACGGGAAACACCATATATTTT
j_call: TRBJ1-1; d_call: .; clone_size: many; v_call: TRBV6-5; cdr3_aa: CASSPDVWNTEAFF; cdr3_nt: TGTGCCAGCAGTCCTGACGTGTGGAACACTGAAGCTTTCTTT
j_call: TRBJ2-7; d_call: .; clone_size: .; v_call: TRBV5-1; cdr3_aa: CASSPQGAYEQYF; cdr3_nt: TGCGCCAGCAGCCCACAGGGAGCCTACGAGCAGTACTTC
j_call: TRBJ1-2; d_call: .; clone_size: .; v_call: TRBV3-1/TRBV3-2; cdr3_aa: CASSQDPKSSKPYGYTF; cdr3_nt: TGTGCCAGCAGCCAAGATCCTAAGAGCAGCAAACCCTATGGCTACACCTTC
j_call: TRBJ1-6; d_call: .; clone_size: .; v_call: TRBV10-3; cdr3_aa: CAISESKGDWEPLHF; cdr3_nt: TGTGCCATCAGTGAGTCTAAGGGGGACTGGGAACCCCTCCACTTT
j_call: TRBJ1-6; d_call: .; clone_size: .; v_call: TRBV10-2; cdr3_aa: CASRGTGRSSYNSPLHF; cdr3_nt: TGCGCCAGCAGAGGTACGGGACGAAGCTCCTATAATTCACCCCTCCACTTT
j_call: TRBJ2-2; d_call: .; clone_size: .; v_call: TRBV11-2; cdr3_aa: CASSLDLALQGNTGELFF; cdr3_nt: TGTGCCAGCAGCTTAGATTTAGCTTTGCAGGGGAACACCGGGGAGCTGTTTTTT
j_call: TRBJ1-2; d_call: TRBD1; clone_size: .; v_call: TRBV20-1; cdr3_aa: CSASSDRGNLYGYTF; cdr3_nt: TGCAGTGCTAGTTCCGACAGGGGGAACCTCTATGGCTACACCTTC
j_call: TRBJ1-3; d_call: TRBD1; clone_size: .; v_call: TRBV2; cdr3_aa: CASSTQGFGNTIYF; cdr3_nt: TGTGCCAGCAGCACACAGGGGTTCGGAAACACCATATATTTT
j_call: TRBJ1-1; d_call: .; clone_size: .; v_call: TRBV6-1; cdr3_aa: CASSESRADGEAFF; cdr3_nt: TGTGCCAGCAGTGAATCGAGGGCTGATGGTGAAGCTTTCTTT
j_call: TRBJ2-3; d_call: .; clone_size: .; v_call: TRBV13; cdr3_aa: CASSPGGATQYF; cdr3_nt: TGTGCCAGCAGCCCCGGCGGGGCTACGCAGTATTTT
j_call: TRBJ2-7; d_call: .; clone_size: .; v_call: TRBV5-4; cdr3_aa: CASSTPRDSGSYEQYF; cdr3_nt: TGTGCCAGCAGCACACCGAGGGACTCGGGATCCTACGAGCAGTACTTC
j_call: TRBJ2-2; d_call: .; clone_size: .; v_call: TRBV3-1/TRBV3-2; cdr3_aa: CASCPTPGELFF; cdr3_nt: TGTGCCAGCTGTCCCACCCCCGGGGAGCTGTTTTTT
j_call: TRBJ2-7; d_call: .; clone_size: .; v_call: TRBV11-2; cdr3_aa: CASSSSRGGYEQYF; cdr3_nt: TGTGCCAGCAGCTCATCTCGTGGGGGCTACGAGCAGTACTTC
j_call: TRBJ2-7; d_call: .; clone_size: .; v_call: TRBV27; cdr3_aa: CASSSLGAYEQYF; cdr3_nt: TGTGCCAGCAGTTCTCTGGGGGCCTACGAGCAGTACTTC
j_call: TRBJ2-1; d_call: TRBD1; clone_size: .; v_call: TRBV28; cdr3_aa: CASSTTGTGSYNEQFF; cdr3_nt: TGTGCCAGCAGTACGACAGGGACCGGCTCCTACAATGAGCAGTTCTTC
j_call: TRBJ1-2; d_call: .; clone_size: .; v_call: TRBV12-3/TRBV12-4; cdr3_aa: CASSLLGVGGYTF; cdr3_nt: TGTGCCAGCAGTTTATTGGGGGTGGGTGGCTACACCTTC
j_call: TRBJ1-2; d_call: .; clone_size: .; v_call: TRBV4-1; cdr3_aa: CASSREGGSLIANYGYTF; cdr3_nt: TGCGCCAGCAGCCGAGAGGGAGGGAGCCTTATAGCTAACTATGGCTACACCTTC
j_call: TRBJ1-1; d_call: TRBD1; clone_size: .; v_call: TRBV19; cdr3_aa: CASSTYRGLNTEAFF; cdr3_nt: TGTGCCAGTAGTACATACAGGGGTCTGAACACTGAAGCTTTCTTT
j_call: TRBJ1-3; d_call: .; clone_size: .; v_call: TRBV5-1; cdr3_aa: CASSLAPTGNTGNTIYF; cdr3_nt: TGCGCCAGCAGCTTGGCACCCACAGGGAATACTGGAAACACCATATATTTT
j_call: TRBJ1-1; d_call: .; clone_size: few; v_call: TRBV7-9; cdr3_aa: CASSPAIQNTEAFF; cdr3_nt: TGTGCCAGCAGCCCAGCTATACAGAACACTGAAGCTTTCTTT
j_call: TRBJ1-6; d_call: .; clone_size: .; v_call: TRBV6-6; cdr3_aa: CASSRKGDSYLYNSPLHF; cdr3_nt: TGTGCCAGCAGTCGAAAGGGGGACTCCTATCTGTATAATTCACCCCTCCACTTT
j_call: TRBJ2-1; d_call: TRBD2; clone_size: .; v_call: TRBV29-1; cdr3_aa: CSVDYGLAAFF; cdr3_nt: TGCAGCGTTGACTATGGACTAGCGGCGTTCTTC
j_call: TRBJ1-1; d_call: TRBD1; clone_size: .; v_call: TRBV10-3; cdr3_aa: CAISGDSTEAFF; cdr3_nt: TGTGCCATCAGTGGGGACAGCACTGAAGCTTTCTTT
j_call: TRBJ1-3; d_call: .; clone_size: once; v_call: TRBV12-3/TRBV12-4; cdr3_aa: CASSFSGNTIYF; cdr3_nt: TGTGCCAGCAGTTTCTCAGGAAACACCATATATTTT
j_call: TRBJ2-1; d_call: TRBD1; clone_size: .; v_call: TRBV6-2/TRBV6-3; cdr3_aa: CASSSGGLSYNEQFF; cdr3_nt: TGTGCCAGCAGTTCAGGGGGCCTCTCCTACAATGAGCAGTTCTTC
j_call: TRBJ2-7; d_call: TRBD2; clone_size: .; v_call: TRBV5-1; cdr3_aa: CASSPAKRGLRGEQYF; cdr3_nt: TGCGCCAGCAGCCCAGCGAAGCGGGGATTGAGGGGCGAGCAGTACTTC
j_call: TRBJ2-3; d_call: TRBD2; clone_size: .; v_call: TRBV5-4; cdr3_aa: CASSLDQLAGAQQYF; cdr3_nt: TGTGCCAGCAGCTTGGACCAGCTAGCGGGGGCGCAGCAGTATTTT
j_call: TRBJ2-7; d_call: .; clone_size: .; v_call: TRBV6-5; cdr3_aa: CASSYWGPSYEQYF; cdr3_nt: TGTGCCAGCAGTTATTGGGGCCCTTCCTACGAGCAGTACTTC
j_call: TRBJ1-4; d_call: TRBD1; clone_size: .; v_call: TRBV11-2; cdr3_aa: CASSLDRGVVVEKLFF; cdr3_nt: TGTGCCAGCAGCTTGGACAGGGGCGTTGTCGTTGAAAAACTGTTTTTT
j_call: TRBJ2-3; d_call: .; clone_size: .; v_call: TRBV6-5; cdr3_aa: CASTMTDSNTQYF; cdr3_nt: TGTGCCAGCACAATGACAGACTCAAATACGCAGTATTTT
j_call: TRBJ1-5; d_call: .; clone_size: .; v_call: TRBV15; cdr3_aa: CATSRMSNQPQHF; cdr3_nt: TGTGCCACCAGCAGAATGAGCAATCAGCCCCAGCATTTT
j_call: TRBJ1-5; d_call: .; clone_size: .; v_call: TRBV6-5; cdr3_aa: CASSYGRNQPQHF; cdr3_nt: TGTGCCAGCAGTTACGGCAGAAATCAGCCCCAGCATTTT
j_call: TRBJ2-7; d_call: .; clone_size: .; v_call: TRBV10-3; cdr3_aa: CAISEISDTGRRVF; cdr3_nt: TGTGCCATCAGTGAAATATCGGACACGGGACGCAGAGTATTC
j_call: TRBJ2-7; d_call: .; clone_size: .; v_call: TRBV11-2; cdr3_aa: CASSQGRVDEQYF; cdr3_nt: TGTGCCAGCAGCCAGGGCAGGGTCGACGAGCAGTACTTC
j_call: TRBJ1-2; d_call: TRBD1; clone_size: .; v_call: TRBV5-4; cdr3_aa: CASSETQGAEGYTF; cdr3_nt: TGTGCCAGCAGTGAAACACAGGGGGCAGAGGGCTACACCTTC